This T cell receptor beta chain was documented in a study of T cell repertoires in cytomegalovirus infection. The germline V gene encodes CDR1 SGHTA and CDR2 FQGNSA. The CDR3 consists of 15 residues. V was pared by 0 bases and J by 8 bases, with 14 bases between. TCRdb reprocessed the reads via MiXCR and lists one record per CDR3 protein. The table has about 160,000 distinct CDR3 sequences, less than 25% seen once. The study's findings and limits: The cumulative frequency of public TCR beta families distinguished individuals who carried CMV together with the relevant HLA.

Details on this clonotype: Antigen specificity is unknown.

The receptor comes from a human donor in good health (CMV status not recorded). Some clones in this sample may be carry-over from other donors' samples. This rearrangement joins TRBV7-2 to TRBJ2-4; D is possibly TRBD1 or TRBD2 (5 bases each). Sequenced material: CD8+ T cells from cultured PBMCs, taken from culture after CMV antigen stimulation. CDR3 protein: CASSLATSKGDIQYF. DNA of the CDR3: TGTGCCAGCAGCTTAGCAACTAGTAAAGGGGACATTCAGTACTTC.